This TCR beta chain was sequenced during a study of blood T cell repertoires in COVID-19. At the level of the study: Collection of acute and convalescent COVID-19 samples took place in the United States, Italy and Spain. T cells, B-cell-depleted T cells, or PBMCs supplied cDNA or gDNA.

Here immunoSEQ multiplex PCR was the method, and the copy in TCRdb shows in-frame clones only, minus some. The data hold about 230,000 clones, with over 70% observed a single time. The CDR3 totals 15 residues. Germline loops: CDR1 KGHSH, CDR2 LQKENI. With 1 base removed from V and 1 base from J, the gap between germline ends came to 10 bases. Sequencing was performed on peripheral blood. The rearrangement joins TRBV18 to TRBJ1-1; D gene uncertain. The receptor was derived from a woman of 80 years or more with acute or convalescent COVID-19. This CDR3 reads CASSPLEAQNTEAFF. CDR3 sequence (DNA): TGTGCCAGCTCACCACTAGAGGCACAGAACACTGAAGCTTTCTTT. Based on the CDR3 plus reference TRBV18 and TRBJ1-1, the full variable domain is NAGVMQNPRHLVRRRGQEARLRCSPMKGHSHVYWYRQLPEEGLKFMVYLQKENIIDESGMPKERFSAEFPKEGPSILRIQQVVRGDSAAYFCASSPLEAQNTEAFFGQGTRLTVV.